This T cell receptor beta chain emerged from a study of cytomegalovirus exposure and HLA in healthy donors. Concerning this clone: Its target is unknown.

Study-wide results and limits: Most TCR beta V segments were productive about 87% or about 30% of the time in an earlier analysis. Prediction of most subjects' HLA-A and HLA-B alleles by TCR beta sequences was reportedly accurate.

Losses at the gene ends were 4 bases for V and 6 bases for J; bases not matched to a gene: 13. Germline V gene data show CDR1 as SGHNT and CDR2 as YYREEE (reference sequence). The CDR3 spans 16 residues. PCR was performed using 60 Vbeta and 13 Jbeta primers. Produced via immunoSEQ multiplex PCR; TCRdb's table is partial and in-frame only. The data contain approximately 97,000 clones, 81% of them singletons. Sequencing was performed on PBMCs. This chain uses TRBV5-4 with TRBJ2-7, with 10 bases aligning to TRBD1. The source is a woman between 65 and 79 years old in good health and CMV-seropositive. The CDR3 protein is CASSLNTWDRGFEQYF. Here the CDR3 DNA reads TGTGCCAGCAGCCTAAACACCTGGGACAGGGGTTTCGAGCAGTACTTC.